This section outlines one T cell receptor beta chain sequence together with its context. Its antigen is currently unknown. Trimming stripped 8 bases from V and 3 bases from J, with 13 bases between. This CDR3 has 14 residues. Looked up from germline, CDR1 is MDHEN and CDR2 is SYDVKM. Donors sampled were nominally healthy, though unrecorded immune exposures were likely. This specimen belongs to a study of cytomegalovirus exposure and HLA in healthy donors. Study conclusions and caveats: As was reported, the HLA-A and HLA-B alleles of most subjects were accurately predicted from TCR beta sequences. Earlier analysis looked at TCR beta V segments, and most were productive about 90% or about 30% of the time.

60 Vbeta and 13 Jbeta primers were used in PCR. Original analysis: There were around 80 million unique TCR beta chains by a later count, and some 12 million of them were shared. Assay used: immunoSEQ multiplex PCR; TCRdb lists only in-frame clones, some missing. The V and J calls and clone size come from that table; D and trimming were worked out from the DNA. In all, the sample yields around 200,000 clones. The chain recombines TRBV28 with TRBJ1-4; D gene ambiguous. The source is a girl aged 2-10 years in good health and CMV-seropositive. Sequences were obtained from PBMCs. The CDR3 DNA reads as TGTGCCAGCGCCCTCCGAGCGGCTAATGAAAAACTGTTTTTT. It is translated as CASALRAANEKLFF.